The rows below give T cell receptor beta chains drawn from one sample of a study of T-cell memory formation after mild COVID-19. In TCRdb, the 5' RACE reads were re-called with MiXCR into one record per CDR3 protein. The sample lists almost 550,000 distinct CDR3 sequences; 20% were seen once. Sequencing input: PBMCs or a T cell subset sorted from them (not recorded which). These receptors were taken from an adult woman who had mild COVID-19 (a few samples of this study predate the infection). Cell type and time point are not known. CDR3s include the opening cysteine and the closing phenylalanine or tryptophan. D genes are given only for firm matches. Expanded clones get a size class; other rows say once, few or many, or leave the size out.

V gene,J gene,clone size,D gene,CDR3 protein,CDR3 DNA
TRBV20-1,TRBJ1-1,-,-,CSARGLRGMNTEAFF,TGCAGTGCTAGAGGATTGCGGGGGATGAACACTGAAGCTTTCTTT
TRBV9,TRBJ2-5,-,TRBD1,CASSGRDRVTSMEETQYF,TGTGCCAGCAGCGGCCGGGACAGGGTTACAAGTATGGAAGAGACCCAGTACTTC
TRBV4-2,TRBJ2-6,-,TRBD2,CASSQEVRAGGSGANVLTF,TGTGCCAGCAGCCAAGAGGTCCGAGCGGGAGGATCTGGGGCCAACGTCCTGACTTTC
TRBV7-2,TRBJ1-6,-,-,CASSLSERSPLHF,TGTGCCAGCAGCTTATCTGAGAGGTCACCCCTCCACTTT
TRBV19,TRBJ2-1,few,-,CASSIPNFGQANNEQFF,TGTGCCAGTAGTATACCCAATTTCGGCCAGGCGAACAATGAGCAGTTCTTC
TRBV7-6,TRBJ2-2,-,TRBD1,CASSATGTGMSGELFF,TGTGCCAGCAGCGCAACCGGGACAGGAATGTCAGGGGAGCTGTTTTTT
TRBV27,TRBJ2-1,-,TRBD1,CASRIGGGEQFF,TGTGCCAGCAGAATAGGGGGCGGTGAGCAGTTCTTC
TRBV20-1,TRBJ2-3,few,-,CSAREGRWDTDTQYF,TGCAGTGCTAGAGAAGGCAGGTGGGACACAGATACGCAGTATTTT
TRBV6-1,TRBJ2-7,-,-,CASSEGEGADEQYF,TGTGCCAGCAGTGAAGGGGAGGGGGCCGACGAGCAGTACTTC
TRBV5-1,TRBJ2-7,few,-,CASSLRLGNTHEQYF,TGCGCCAGCAGCCTCCGACTAGGTAATACCCACGAGCAGTACTTC
TRBV29-1,TRBJ2-3,-,-,CSVVFRRGNTQYF,TGCAGCGTTGTGTTCAGGAGGGGGAATACGCAGTATTTT
TRBV7-9,TRBJ2-2,few,TRBD1,CASSPDRDKNTGELFF,TGTGCCAGCAGCCCCGACAGGGATAAAAACACCGGGGAGCTGTTTTTT
TRBV4-2,TRBJ1-2,-,TRBD1,CASSQEDREIYGYTF,TGTGCCAGCAGCCAAGAAGACAGGGAAATCTATGGCTACACCTTC
TRBV9,TRBJ1-6,-,-,CASSVEGEFISSPLHF,TGTGCCAGCAGCGTGGAAGGGGAATTCATTAGTTCACCCCTCCACTTT